These 3 T cell receptor beta chains originate from one sample sequenced in a study of T cell responses to AZD1222 COVID-19 vaccine (dated by TCRdb to about 2021). The library was built by means of the immunoSEQ multiplex PCR assay. TCRdb mirrors the immuneACCESS table, restricted to in-frame sequences. Some clones are absent from its copies; in checked studies, under half trace to an unresolved V gene, and the reason for the others is unknown. The sample yields about 180,000 clones; 92% were counted once. Of the sample, 1.5% to 2.5% is held by the ten largest clones. In light of the paper, this sample's time point label describes: about 28 days (+/-7) after the second vaccine dose. The sample consisted of peripheral blood, taken 28 days after the second AZD1222 dose. The receptors were gathered from an adult who received the AZD1222 COVID-19 vaccine.

This sequence joins TRBV18 and TRBJ2-3; 14 bases map to TRBD2. V shed 3 bases, J shed 5 bases, and the junction held 7 bases outside the gene matches. CDR3 size: 17 residues. Per the germline V gene, CDR1 is KGHSH and CDR2 is LQKENI. The CDR3 DNA reads TGTGCCAGCTCACCCCCGGGACTAGCGGGAGCAGGAGATACGCAGTATTTT. This encodes CASSPPGLAGAGDTQYF.

V usage is TRBV28 and J usage is TRBJ1-6; D is perhaps TRBD1 (5 bases). Looked up from germline, CDR1 is MDHEN and CDR2 is SYDVKM. The length of the CDR3 is 13 residues. With 5 bases removed from V and 7 bases from J, the gap between germline ends came to 9 bases. DNA for the CDR3: TGTGCCAGCAGTCTGGGACGAAATTCACCCCTCCACTTT. Translated: CASSLGRNSPLHF.

The gene calls are TRBV18 and TRBJ1-3, with D possibly being TRBD1 (6 bases). CDR1 and CDR2 (germline): KGHSH, LQKENI. This CDR3 spans 15 amino acids. Trimming shortened V by 3 bases and J by 0 bases, and 9 bases separated the two germline ends. The CDR3 region has the DNA TGTGCCAGCTCACCCAGGACAGTCTCTGGAAACACCATATATTTT. This translates into CASSPRTVSGNTIYF. Full variable domain (missing parts from reference TRBV18 and TRBJ1-3): NAGVMQNPRHLVRRRGQEARLRCSPMKGHSHVYWYRQLPEEGLKFMVYLQKENIIDESGMPKERFSAEFPKEGPSILRIQQVVRGDSAAYFCASSPRTVSGNTIYFGEGSWLTVV.